The 15 T cell receptor beta chains listed next were all sequenced from one sample in a study of T-cell reconstitution after alpha-beta-depleted transplantation in children. This sample's TCRbeta library carried unique molecular identifier barcodes. TCRdb re-derived calls from the PCR reads in MiXCR, one entry per CDR3 protein. This table has roughly 180,000 distinct CDR3 sequences, 8.5% to 14% appearing once. The specimen comprised PBMCs, sampled before TCRalphabeta/CD19-depleted stem cell transplant. The receptors here all came from a boy between 2 and 10 years old with acute myeloid leukemia, due to receive a stem cell transplant.

This clonotype has at least ten counts. The CDR3 region is CASSQIHQETQYF. The DNA of the CDR3 is TGCGCCAGCAGCCAGATCCACCAAGAGACCCAGTACTTC. The chain joins TRBV4-1 to TRBJ2-5, with D uncertain. The V end lost 3 bases, the J end lost 0 bases, and 5 bases lay between the germline ends. Germline V gives CDR1 MGHRA, CDR2 YSYEKL. This CDR3 is built from 13 residues.

This clonotype occurred many times. This chain links TRBV12-3 or TRBV12-4 with TRBJ2-1; D might be TRBD1 or TRBD2, each matching 6 bases. V lost 6 bases and J 0 bases, leaving 21 bases between the germline ends. The CDR3 totals 18 residues. Here the CDR3 reads CASRVSQGGPSSYNEQFF. CDR3 DNA: TGTGCCAGCAGGGTTAGTCAAGGGGGGCCTAGCTCCTACAATGAGCAGTTCTTC.

This clonotype came up many times. The chain joins TRBV4-1 to TRBJ2-1; D call uncertain. The germline V gene has CDR1 MGHRA and CDR2 YSYEKL. The CDR3 sequence is 12 residues long. The V end lost 3 bases, the J end lost 12 bases, and 12 bases lay between the germline ends. CDR3 in amino acids: CASSQASQAQFF. DNA for the CDR3: TGCGCCAGCAGCCAGGCAAGCCAGGCGCAGTTCTTC.

The chain has TRBV29-1 and TRBJ2-3; no definite D call. With 4 bases removed from V and 8 bases from J, the gap between germline ends came to 10 bases. CDR3 length: 11 amino acids. Germline assignment: CDR1 SQVTM and CDR2 ANQGSEA. CDR3 DNA sequence: TGCAGCGTTGCTATGGAAGGTACGCAGTATTTT. Translating it yields CSVAMEGTQYF.

This clonotype has at least ten counts. The junction and the germline gene differ at one end; a read error may be behind it. V usage is TRBV7-9 and J usage is TRBJ1-1, with D possibly TRBD1 on 5 matching bases. Germline values: CDR1 SEHNR, CDR2 FQNEAQ (reference sequence). This CDR3 comprises 13 residues. In DNA form, the CDR3 reads TGTGCCAGCATAAGGGGAGTTGACACTGAAGTTTTCTTT. Encoded protein: CASIRGVDTEVFF. The complete variable domain, with remaining parts taken from reference TRBV7-9 and TRBJ1-1, reads DTGVSQNPRHKITKRGQNVTFRCDPISEHNRLYWYRQTLGQGPEFLTYFQNEAQLEKSRLLSDRFSAERPKGSFSTLEIQRTEQGDSAMYLCASIRGVDTEVFFGQGTRLTVV.

This clonotype showed up just a few times. This CDR3 is CAWRGWEVLPYGYTF. CDR3 DNA sequence: TGTGCCTGGAGAGGTTGGGAGGTCCTTCCGTATGGCTACACCTTC. The rearrangement links TRBV30 to TRBJ1-2; D is unclear. The germline V gene encodes CDR1 GTSNPN and CDR2 SVGIG (reference sequence). The CDR3 extends over 15 amino acids. Trimming took 3 bases from V and 5 from J, leaving 19 bases between them. Drawing the rest from reference TRBV30 and TRBJ1-2, the complete variable domain is SQTIHQWPATLVQPVGSPLSLECTVEGTSNPNLYWYRQAAGRGLQLLFYSVGIGQISSEVPQNLSASRPQDRQFILSSKKLLLSDSGFYLCAWRGWEVLPYGYTFGSGTRLTVV.

This clonotype has a count of ten or more. This chain links TRBV3-1 with TRBJ2-5; the D gene could be TRBD1 or TRBD2 (5 bases each). This CDR3 is built from 17 residues. Trimming took 4 bases from V and 5 from J, leaving 23 bases between them. The germline gives CDR1 LGHDT, CDR2 YNNKEL (reference sequence). CDR3 nucleotides: TGTGCCAGCAGCCGGACCCGGGGACCAAGCCTCCATGAGACCCAGTACTTC. The encoded protein is CASSRTRGPSLHETQYF.

In its sample, this clonotype was seen many times. This chain joins TRBV4-1 and TRBJ1-1; TRBD1 is a possible D gene (5 bases). Germline V lookup: CDR1 MGHRA, CDR2 YSYEKL. The CDR3 covers 19 residues. The ends were cut back, 0 bases at V and 4 bases at J, with 24 bases in the middle. The CDR3 protein is CASSQEGRGALGWGTEAFF. The CDR3 DNA is TGCGCCAGCAGCCAAGAAGGGAGGGGAGCCCTGGGCTGGGGCACTGAAGCTTTCTTT.

This clonotype was counted many times. J is TRBJ1-4 and V is TRBV9; D gene uncertain. There are 17 residues in the CDR3. Trimming stripped 0 bases from V and 0 bases from J, with 12 bases between. Germline CDR1 and CDR2: SGDLS and YYNGEE. CDR3 nucleotide sequence: TGTGCCAGCAGCGTAGCGCCAAGCCCTGCAACTAATGAAAAACTGTTTTTT. Translated, it gives CASSVAPSPATNEKLFF.

Many counts were recorded for this clonotype. This chain joins TRBV7-9 and TRBJ2-3, with 9 bases matching TRBD2. Germline V gene lookup returns CDR1 SEHNR and CDR2 FQNEAQ (reference sequence). J gave up 2 bases and V 1 base, and 7 bases lay outside the gene matches. The CDR3 consists of 17 residues. CDR3 protein: CASSLGQREVLTDTQYF. The CDR3 DNA reads as TGTGCCAGCAGCTTAGGCCAGCGGGAGGTCCTCACAGATACGCAGTATTTT. Together with reference TRBV7-9 and TRBJ2-3, the CDR3 gives the full variable domain: DTGVSQNPRHKITKRGQNVTFRCDPISEHNRLYWYRQTLGQGPEFLTYFQNEAQLEKSRLLSDRFSAERPKGSFSTLEIQRTEQGDSAMYLCASSLGQREVLTDTQYFGPGTRLTVL.

Many counts were recorded for this clonotype. The rearrangement joins TRBV19 to TRBJ2-5, with D tentatively TRBD2 (7 bases). Trimming took 5 bases from V and 5 from J, leaving 15 bases between them. This CDR3 spans 14 amino acids. The germline V gene encodes CDR1 LNHDA and CDR2 SQIVND (reference sequence). The CDR3 loop reads CASSPGGLAETQYF. The CDR3 DNA follows: TGTGCCAGTAGTCCCGGGGGGCTAGCGGAGACCCAGTACTTC.

This clonotype has a count of ten or more. V usage is TRBV10-3 and J usage is TRBJ2-7, with D perhaps TRBD1 (6 bases). From germline, CDR1 is ENHRY and CDR2 SYGVKD. Trimming pared 3 bases from V and 0 bases from J, leaving 9 bases between. The CDR3 is 14 residues long. In nucleotides, the CDR3 is TGTGCCATCAGTGAAGGACAGCTCTCCTACGAGCAGTACTTC. Translating it yields CAISEGQLSYEQYF.

This clonotype was recorded many times. This chain uses TRBV6-1 with TRBJ1-2; a weak D match, TRBD1 (6 bases). V lost 8 bases, J lost 3 bases, and 13 bases lay in between. CDR1 and CDR2 (germline): MNHNS, SASEGT. This CDR3 region has 13 residues. As DNA, the CDR3 is TGTGCCAGCGTAACAGGGAGTTACTATGGCTACACCTTC. Translating gives CASVTGSYYGYTF.

There are many counts of this clonotype. This sequence joins TRBV20-1 and TRBJ1-2, with a weak D call TRBD1 (6 bases). Trimming removed 5 bases from V and 4 bases from J, with 14 bases in between. The CDR3 runs 13 residues. The germline V gene has CDR1 DFQATT and CDR2 SNEGSKA (reference sequence). CDR3 sequence (DNA): TGCAGTGCTTCTTCAGGACAGCGCTATGGCTACACCTTC. Protein product: CSASSGQRYGYTF.

Ten or more counts support this clonotype. The V gene is TRBV7-3, the J gene TRBJ1-2; D is possibly TRBD1 (6 bases). V lost 5 bases and J 2 bases, leaving 9 bases between the germline ends. This CDR3 has 13 residues. Per germline, CDR1 SGHTA and CDR2 FQGTGA. The CDR3 sequence is CASSQGQNYGYTF. The CDR3 region has the DNA TGTGCCAGCAGCCAAGGACAGAACTATGGCTACACCTTC.